The rows below give T cell receptor beta chains drawn from one sample of a study of blood T cell repertoires in COVID-19. Data came from immunoSEQ multiplex PCR; TCRdb stores just in-frame clones and leaves some out. The sample lists about 46,000 clones, around four fifths occurring once. Sequencing was performed on peripheral blood. The receptor source for this set is an elderly woman with acute or convalescent COVID-19. CDR3s include the opening cysteine and the closing phenylalanine or tryptophan. Each record gives: CDR3 length, D gene, V gene, J gene, clone size, CDR3 protein, CDR3 DNA. D genes are given only for firm matches. The size field is filled for only some rows; it gives once, few, many or a size class.

13	.	TRBV3-1/TRBV3-2	TRBJ1-2	once	CASSQERVYGYTF	TGTGCCAGCAGCCAAGAACGGGTCTATGGCTACACCTTC
18	.	TRBV5-1	TRBJ1-2	.	CASSLVGRGVTHNYGYTF	TGCGCCAGCAGCTTGGTAGGTCGAGGAGTAACCCATAACTATGGCTACACCTTC
14	.	TRBV29-1	TRBJ2-1	.	CSAGATGSMNEQFF	TGCAGCGCAGGGGCAACAGGGTCAATGAATGAGCAGTTCTTC
16	.	TRBV3-1/TRBV3-2	TRBJ1-3	.	CASSQDRAGLRNTIYF	TGTGCCAGCAGCCAAGATCGCGCAGGTCTTCGAAACACCATATATTTT
16	TRBD1	TRBV4-1	TRBJ1-5	.	CASSHHPGQEGQPQHF	TGCGCCAGCAGCCACCATCCGGGACAGGAGGGTCAGCCCCAGCATTTT
14	.	TRBV25-1	TRBJ1-5	.	CASSESGYYQPQHF	TGTGCCAGCAGTGAATCAGGGTACTATCAGCCCCAGCATTTT
15	TRBD1	TRBV7-2	TRBJ1-4	.	CASGQGGQPSEKLFF	TGTGCCAGCGGCCAGGGGGGACAACCGTCTGAAAAACTGTTTTTT
13	TRBD1	TRBV30	TRBJ2-3	.	CAWSVTGGDTQYF	TGTGCCTGGAGTGTTACAGGGGGAGATACGCAGTATTTT
16	TRBD2	TRBV7-7	TRBJ2-5	.	CASSLGLAENQETQYF	TGTGCTAGCAGCTTAGGCCTAGCGGAGAACCAAGAGACCCAGTACTTC
16	TRBD1	TRBV10-2	TRBJ1-4	.	CASSTPPGTGAEKLFF	TGCGCCAGCAGTACACCCCCCGGGACAGGAGCCGAAAAACTGTTTTTT
17	TRBD2	TRBV5-1	TRBJ2-3	.	CASSLDGTSGGLDTQYF	TGCGCCAGCAGCTTGGATGGGACTAGCGGGGGGCTAGATACGCAGTATTTT
16	TRBD1	TRBV25-1	TRBJ1-4	once	CASSEDRGRRNEKLFF	TGTGCCAGCAGTGAAGACAGGGGGCGCCGTAATGAAAAACTGTTTTTT
15	TRBD2	TRBV6-5	TRBJ2-1	.	CASRGSGGAFNEQFF	TGTGCCAGCAGAGGTAGCGGGGGGGCTTTCAATGAGCAGTTCTTC
13	.	TRBV12-3/TRBV12-4	TRBJ1-4	.	CASSLWGDEKLFF	TGTGCCAGCAGTTTATGGGGCGATGAAAAACTGTTTTTT
18	TRBD2	TRBV7-9	TRBJ2-1	.	CASSPSKLAGGSINEQFF	TGTGCCAGCAGCCCGTCCAAACTAGCGGGGGGGTCAATCAATGAGCAGTTCTTC
14	.	TRBV6-5	TRBJ1-1	.	CASSISSKQGTAFF	TGTGCCAGCAGTATCTCCTCAAAACAGGGAACGGCTTTCTTT
15	TRBD1	TRBV5-4	TRBJ1-6	.	CASSWDRGVDSPLHF	TGTGCCAGCAGCTGGGACAGGGGGGTTGATTCACCCCTCCACTTT
14	TRBD1	TRBV2	TRBJ1-2	.	CASSELTGDYGYTF	TGTGCCAGCAGTGAACTGACAGGGGACTATGGCTACACCTTC
16	TRBD2	TRBV4-1	TRBJ2-5	few	CASSQEGSGEGETQYF	TGCGCCAGCAGCCAAGAAGGTAGCGGGGAGGGGGAGACCCAGTACTTC
12	.	TRBV3-1/TRBV3-2	TRBJ2-7	.	CASSQVSGQPLF	TGTGCCAGCAGCCAAGTTTCTGGACAGCCTCTCTTC
13	.	TRBV19	TRBJ1-1	.	CASSNRLGTEAFF	TGTGCCAGTAGTAACAGGTTGGGCACTGAAGCTTTCTTT
16	.	TRBV19	TRBJ1-1	once	CASSIPGLHMNTEAFF	TGTGCCAGTAGTATCCCAGGGCTCCACATGAACACTGAAGCTTTCTTT
15	TRBD2	TRBV3-1/TRBV3-2	TRBJ2-7	.	CASSQEASGGCEQYF	TGTGCCAGCAGCCAAGAGGCTAGCGGGGGCTGCGAGCAGTACTTC
13	.	TRBV7-2	TRBJ1-1	.	CASSLTRDTEAFF	TGTGCCAGCAGCTTAACCAGGGACACTGAAGCTTTCTTT
14	.	TRBV4-1	TRBJ2-1	.	CASSQFRAENEQFF	TGCGCCAGCAGCCAATTCCGTGCGGAAAATGAGCAGTTCTTC
14	.	TRBV6-5	TRBJ2-1	few	CASSLRRGGSEQFF	TGTGCCAGCAGTCTTCGGAGGGGAGGCAGTGAGCAGTTCTTC
11	.	TRBV20-1	TRBJ2-3	.	CSAPTDDGQYF	TGCAGTGCTCCCACCGATGATGGCCAGTATTTT
14	TRBD1	TRBV5-1	TRBJ1-1	.	CASRTRQGDTEAFF	TGCGCCAGCAGAACCCGACAGGGTGACACTGAAGCTTTCTTT
16	TRBD1	TRBV24-1	TRBJ2-7	.	CATSDPDLRGTYEQYF	TGTGCCACCAGTGATCCGGACCTCAGGGGGACCTACGAGCAGTACTTC
14	TRBD2	TRBV11-2	TRBJ2-4	.	CASSSGGTKNIQYF	TGTGCCAGCAGCTCGGGGGGAACCAAAAACATTCAGTACTTC
15	.	TRBV30	TRBJ1-1	once	CAWSVGAGTNTEAFF	TGTGCCTGGAGTGTAGGTGCAGGGACAAACACTGAAGCTTTCTTT
16	TRBD2	TRBV5-1	TRBJ2-5	.	CASSTGTNNIQETQYF	TGCGCCAGCAGCACCGGGACTAATAATATCCAAGAGACCCAGTACTTC
14	TRBD1	TRBV6-6	TRBJ1-2	.	CASSYSGGDYGYTF	TGTGCCAGCAGTTACTCAGGGGGCGATTATGGCTACACCTTC
19	TRBD1	TRBV6-4	TRBJ2-2	.	CASSDLPLTGGMNTGELFF	TGTGCCAGCAGTGACCTCCCCCTGACAGGGGGAATGAACACCGGGGAGCTGTTTTTT
15	.	TRBV25-1	TRBJ2-1	.	CASSEGWGPYNEQFF	TGTGCCAGCAGTGAAGGCTGGGGGCCTTACAATGAGCAGTTCTTC
15	.	TRBV5-6	TRBJ1-1	.	CASSLWPGGATEAFF	TGTGCCAGCAGCTTGTGGCCGGGGGGGGCCACTGAAGCTTTCTTT
15	.	TRBV6-5	TRBJ1-5	.	CASSRGGSGGQPQHF	TGTGCCAGCAGCCGCGGGGGGTCTGGGGGTCAGCCCCAGCATTTT
14	TRBD1	TRBV7-8	TRBJ1-5	.	CASSITGGNQPQHF	TGTGCCAGCAGCATAACAGGGGGCAATCAGCCCCAGCATTTT
18	TRBD1	TRBV18	TRBJ2-4	once	CASSLDRGATLAKNIQYF	TGTGCCAGCTCCCTTGACAGGGGGGCGACTCTGGCCAAAAACATTCAGTACTTC
15	.	TRBV5-1	TRBJ1-3	.	CASSLGAGSGNTIYF	TGCGCCAGCAGCTTGGGGGCAGGGTCTGGAAACACCATATATTTT
14	.	TRBV27	TRBJ2-5	once	CASSRGQLQETQYF	TGTGCCAGCAGTAGAGGACAGCTCCAAGAGACCCAGTACTTC
15	.	TRBV7-2	TRBJ2-3	.	CASSPRSTSTDTQYF	TGTGCCAGCAGCCCTAGGAGCACTAGCACAGATACGCAGTATTTT
15	.	TRBV6-5	TRBJ1-4	.	CASSYRQSGNEKLFF	TGTGCCAGCAGTTACAGGCAGTCAGGGAATGAAAAACTGTTTTTT
15	TRBD2	TRBV5-1	TRBJ2-5	once	CASSLSSGGEETQYF	TGCGCCAGCAGCTTGTCTAGCGGGGGGGAAGAGACCCAGTACTTC
16	TRBD1	TRBV19	TRBJ1-2	.	CASSIGTGRDRYGYTF	TGTGCCAGTAGTATTGGGACAGGGAGGGACCGCTATGGCTACACCTTC
14	TRBD1	TRBV7-9	TRBJ1-6	.	CASSVGTADSPLHF	TGTGCCAGCAGCGTCGGGACAGCGGATTCACCCCTCCACTTT
15	TRBD1	TRBV5-1	TRBJ1-3	.	CASSLRTGEGNTIYF	TGCGCCAGCAGCTTGAGGACAGGGGAGGGAAACACCATATATTTT
14	.	TRBV9	TRBJ2-7	once	CASSVGVGAYEQYF	TGTGCCAGCAGCGTAGGGGTAGGGGCCTACGAGCAGTACTTC
16	.	TRBV6-5	TRBJ1-6	.	CASSSSPWGSYSPLHF	TGTGCCAGCAGTTCTAGCCCTTGGGGTTCTTATTCACCCCTCCACTTT
16	.	TRBV7-7	TRBJ2-6	.	CASSLGPSSGANVLTF	TGTGCTAGCAGCTTAGGTCCGAGCTCTGGGGCCAACGTCCTGACTTTC
15	TRBD2	TRBV5-4	TRBJ2-5	.	CASSLAAGGPETQYF	TGTGCCAGCAGCTTGGCGGCGGGGGGGCCGGAGACCCAGTACTTC